These 30 T cell receptor beta chains were all obtained from the same sample, sequenced in a study of cytomegalovirus exposure and HLA in healthy donors. Researchers ran the PCR with 60 Vbeta and 13 Jbeta primers. The protocol was immunoSEQ multiplex PCR, while the TCRdb copy is restricted to in-frame clones and leaves out a portion. The data contain about 120,000 clones, roughly 9% of them singletons. Sequencing used PBMCs. Source of these receptors: a woman aged 40-49 years in good health and CMV-seropositive.

This clone occurred a few times. The chain joins TRBV14 to TRBJ2-7; D is possibly TRBD1 (6 bases). The CDR3 contains 14 residues. Germline CDR1 reads SGHDN; CDR2 reads FVKESK. V lost 2 bases and J 3 bases, leaving 11 bases between the germline ends. The CDR3 bases are TGTGCCAGCAGCCAAAGGGACACCAACTACGAGCAGTACTTC. This sequence encodes CASSQRDTNYEQYF.

This clone was found a few times. The V call is TRBV7-6, the J call TRBJ2-3; TRBD2 agrees at 8 bases. Germline V gene sequence: CDR1 SGHVS, CDR2 FNYEAQ. V lost 5 bases to trimming and J lost 5 bases; unmatched junction nucleotides: 9. The CDR3 spans 15 residues. CDR3 region: CASSPGGGAEDTQYF. CDR3 nucleotides: TGTGCCAGCAGCCCGGGGGGGGGTGCTGAAGATACGCAGTATTTT.

V is TRBV2 and J is TRBJ2-2, with a possible D match to TRBD1 (6 bases). CDR3 length: 15 amino acids. V lost 6 bases and J lost 5, with 16 bases in between. From germline, CDR1 is SNHLY and CDR2 FYNNEI. For the CDR3, the DNA is TGTGCCAGCAGCAGCAGACAGGCGCAAACCGGGGAGCTGTTTTTT. This encodes CASSSRQAQTGELFF.

The chain links TRBV7-3 to TRBJ2-3; TRBD2 matches 8 bases. The CDR3 totals 14 residues. V was pared by 6 bases and J by 3 bases, with 5 bases of the junction left unmatched. Germline V gives CDR1 SGHTA, CDR2 FQGTGA. This chain's CDR3 is CASSTGGLTDTQYF. The CDR3 DNA reads TGTGCCAGCAGTACGGGGGGGTTGACAGATACGCAGTATTTT.

The chain employs TRBV30 and TRBJ2-7, with TRBD1 matching 7 bases. This CDR3 is built from 14 residues. V was pared by 1 base and J by 4 bases, with 7 bases of the junction left unmatched. Germline-derived CDR1 and CDR2 are GTSNPN and SVGIG (reference sequence). CDR3 nucleotide sequence: TGTGCCTGGAGTGCACTTCACAGGGGTTACGAGCAGTACTTC. Translation gives CAWSALHRGYEQYF.

Only a few counts were recorded for this clone. The chain couples TRBV13 to TRBJ1-6, with no clear D. The V gene's germline CDR1 is PRHDT and CDR2 FYEKMQ (reference sequence). The CDR3 loop spans 14 amino acids. Trimming stripped 0 bases from V and 6 bases from J, with 6 bases between. The CDR3 sequence: CASSLGHRNSPLHF. The CDR3 DNA reads TGTGCCAGCAGCTTAGGACACCGTAATTCACCCCTCCACTTT.

This clone was observed a handful of times. Additional DNA sequences in this sample encode the identical CDR3. This chain joins TRBV6-1 and TRBJ1-2; D uncertain. Trimming pared 0 bases from V and 8 bases from J, leaving 13 bases between. Germline V gene lookup returns CDR1 MNHNS and CDR2 SASEGT. This CDR3 spans 14 amino acids. The CDR3 spells CASSEAGLGDGYTF. The CDR3 nucleotides read TGTGCCAGCAGTGAAGCCGGTTTAGGAGACGGCTACACCTTC.

Only a few counts were recorded for this clone. The chain carries TRBV19 and TRBJ2-7; D perhaps matches TRBD1 (6 bases). Germline values: CDR1 LNHDA, CDR2 SQIVND (reference sequence). V dropped 7 bases and J dropped 0 bases, with 16 bases sitting between them. This CDR3 has 15 amino acids. The CDR3 region is CASTLGTGSSYEQYF. CDR3 nucleotide sequence: TGTGCCAGTACCCTAGGTACAGGGAGCTCCTACGAGCAGTACTTC.

A few counts support this clone. The chain uses TRBV19 and TRBJ2-5; the match to TRBD2 covers 13 bases. The trim removed 7 bases at V and 1 base at J, leaving 6 bases unmatched. In germline, CDR1 is LNHDA, CDR2 SQIVND (reference sequence). The CDR3 is made up of 16 amino acids. CDR3 residues: CASTQTSGGFQETQYF. CDR3 DNA: TGTGCCAGTACCCAGACTAGCGGGGGGTTCCAAGAGACCCAGTACTTC. Complete variable domain (other parts from reference TRBV19 and TRBJ2-5): DGGITQSPKYLFRKEGQNVTLSCEQNLNHDAMYWYRQDPGQGLRLIYYSQIVNDFQKGDIAEGYSVSREKKESFPLTVTSAQKNPTAFYLCASTQTSGGFQETQYFGPGTRLLVL.

This clone was observed a few times. The chain links TRBV7-9 to TRBJ1-1; 7 nucleotides line up with TRBD1. The germline V gene has CDR1 SEHNR and CDR2 FQNEAQ (reference sequence). V shed 6 bases, J shed 3 bases, and the junction held 10 bases outside the gene matches. The length of the CDR3 is 15 residues. CDR3 sequence reads: CASSRRGAGDTEAFF. The CDR3 region has the DNA TGTGCCAGCAGTCGCAGGGGGGCTGGGGACACTGAAGCTTTCTTT.

In this sample, this clone turned up a few times. At one of its ends the junction is not consistent with the germline gene, which may arise from a read error. The chain uses TRBV20-1 and TRBJ2-3, with TRBD2 as a possible D gene (5 bases). CDR3 length equals 11 residues. In germline, CDR1 is DFQATT, CDR2 SNEGSKA (reference sequence). CDR3 DNA: TGCAGTGCTAGAGATGGGCGGGTTTCGCGATTT. It codes for CSARDGRVSRF.

As regards this clone: Different DNA sequences within this sample yield the same CDR3. The CDR3 is CASSLVRGTEAFF. In DNA form, the CDR3 reads TGTGCCAGCAGTTTAGTTCGGGGGACTGAAGCTTTCTTT. The chain has TRBV28 and TRBJ1-1; TRBD1 is a possible D gene (5 bases). Trimming took 2 bases from V and 5 from J, leaving 9 bases between them. The CDR3 is made up of 13 amino acids. Germline CDR1 reads MDHEN; CDR2 reads SYDVKM.

The chain recombines TRBV6-5 with TRBJ2-6; TRBD2 might be the D (6 bases). The CDR3 runs to 15 residues. V was trimmed by 2 bases and J by 4 bases, leaving 9 bases between them. Germline V lookup: CDR1 MNHEY, CDR2 SVGAGI. CDR3 sequence: CASSYGGNGANVLTF. The CDR3 DNA sequence: TGTGCCAGCAGTTACGGGGGGAACGGGGCCAACGTCCTGACTTTC.

Only a few counts were recorded for this clone. The gene calls are TRBV29-1 and TRBJ2-3; D ambiguous. CDR3 length: 13 residues. Germline values: CDR1 SQVTM, CDR2 ANQGSEA. V lost 5 bases, J lost 0 bases, and 9 bases lay in between. The CDR3 is CSVNPFSTDTQYF. The CDR3 coding sequence is TGCAGCGTTAATCCCTTTAGCACAGATACGCAGTATTTT.

V and J are TRBV5-5 and TRBJ2-1; TRBD1 matches at 7 bases. CDR3 size: 14 residues. The junction had 4 bases not matched to a gene; V was cut back by 3 bases and J by 4 bases. The germline V gene encodes CDR1 SGHKS and CDR2 YYEKEE (reference sequence). In DNA, the CDR3 is TGTGCCAGCAGCTCCCGGGACAGTTACAATGAGCAGTTCTTC. Translating it yields CASSSRDSYNEQFF.

This clone was detected only a few times. The chain employs TRBV4-1 and TRBJ2-2; 8 bases are a match to TRBD2. The CDR3 runs to 17 residues. CDR1 and CDR2 (germline): MGHRA, YSYEKL. V dropped 4 bases and J dropped 5; count of bases not matched to a gene: 12. The CDR3 reads CASSPFVGGARTGELFF. The CDR3 nucleotides are TGCGCCAGCAGCCCCTTCGTCGGGGGGGCAAGGACCGGGGAGCTGTTTTTT.

This clone has a handful of counts. The J gene is TRBJ2-7, the V gene TRBV4-2, with 7 bases identical to TRBD2. The ends lost 0 bases at V and 3 bases at J; junction bases unmatched: 5. Germline CDR1 and CDR2: LGHNA and YNFKEQ. This CDR3 has 15 amino acids. CDR3 sequence: CASSQEEGGSYEQYF. CDR3 nucleotides: TGTGCCAGCAGCCAAGAGGAGGGCGGGAGCTACGAGCAGTACTTC.

The gene calls are TRBV7-8 and TRBJ2-7; D might be TRBD2 (6 bases). The V gene lost 5 bases and the J gene lost 6 bases, with 20 bases spanning the gap. Germline-derived CDR1 and CDR2 are SGHVS and FQNEAQ. This CDR3 comprises 15 residues. The chain's CDR3 is CASSPSSTSISEQYF. CDR3 coding DNA: TGTGCCAGCAGCCCCTCTAGCACTAGCATCTCCGAGCAGTACTTC.

The chain couples TRBV5-1 to TRBJ2-1; the D gene is possibly TRBD2 (5 bases). The CDR3 totals 15 residues. The V end lost 2 bases, the J end lost 5 bases, and 14 bases lay between the germline ends. Germline V gene data show CDR1 as SGHRS and CDR2 as YFSETQ. The CDR3 protein is CASSFDYRRDNEQFF. Written as DNA, the CDR3 is TGCGCCAGCAGCTTCGACTATCGACGGGACAATGAGCAGTTCTTC.

This clone has only a few counts. J is TRBJ1-2 and V is TRBV29-1, with 7 bases lining up with TRBD1. The CDR3 length is 13 residues. Germline values: CDR1 SQVTM, CDR2 ANQGSEA. The J segment lost 4 bases and the V segment lost 3 bases, leaving 5 bases of the junction unmatched. CDR3 region: CSVEETGTYGYTF. The CDR3 coding sequence is TGCAGCGTTGAGGAGACAGGGACCTATGGCTACACCTTC.

The chain couples TRBV11-1 to TRBJ2-2; tentative D call: TRBD2 (6 bases). Trimming stripped 7 bases from V and 6 bases from J, with 15 bases between. The CDR3 is 14 amino acids. CDR1 and CDR2 from the germline V gene are SGHAT and FQDESV (reference sequence). The CDR3 loop reads CASTQLRGSGELFF. For the CDR3, the DNA is TGTGCCAGCACCCAACTGCGGGGATCCGGGGAGCTGTTTTTT.

This clone came up a few times. This chain uses TRBV11-2 with TRBJ2-7, with D perhaps matching TRBD1 (6 bases). This CDR3 region has 14 residues. CDR1 and CDR2 from the germline V gene are SGHAT and FQNNGV. Trimming removed 1 base from V and 0 bases from J, with 7 bases in between. For the CDR3, the DNA is TGTGCCAGCAGCTTAGGGACAGTCTCCTACGAGCAGTACTTC. This translates into CASSLGTVSYEQYF.

The V and J genes are TRBV2 and TRBJ1-2; a weak D match, TRBD1 (5 bases). Germline CDR1 is SNHLY and CDR2 is FYNNEI. This CDR3 has 15 amino acids. V shed 9 bases and J shed 0 bases, with 17 bases lying between them. The CDR3 DNA reads TGTGCCAGTGGGGGGGTCGGGCAGACTAACTATGGCTACACCTTC. Amino acids: CASGGVGQTNYGYTF.

The gene calls are TRBV10-1 and TRBJ2-7; D gene unclear. This CDR3 comprises 12 residues. V lost 4 bases to trimming and J lost 1 base, with 5 bases between them. The germline V gene encodes CDR1 WNHNN and CDR2 SYGVQD (reference sequence). CDR3: CASSGSSYEQYF. In DNA form, the CDR3 reads TGCGCCAGCAGTGGCAGTTCCTACGAGCAGTACTTC.

V usage is TRBV5-6 and J usage is TRBJ1-2, with D perhaps matching TRBD1 (6 bases). V lost 3 bases and J lost 1, with 19 bases in between. Germline V gene sequence: CDR1 SGHDT, CDR2 YYEEEE. The CDR3 consists of 17 residues. The CDR3 DNA reads as TGTGCCAGCAGCTCCCCGGGACACGATTTCTTTAACTATGGCTACACCTTC. Its protein product is CASSSPGHDFFNYGYTF.

This chain links TRBV19 with TRBJ1-5, with D possibly matching TRBD1 (6 bases). Germline V CDR1 and CDR2: LNHDA, SQIVND (reference sequence). This CDR3 is 15 amino acids long. Trimming took off 4 bases at V and 4 bases at J, with 14 bases between the two ends. The CDR3 coding sequence is TGTGCCAGTAGTACATCGGACAGACAAAATCAGCCCCAGCATTTT. Amino acid sequence: CASSTSDRQNQPQHF.

This chain uses TRBV18 with TRBJ2-5; 11 bases agree with TRBD1. The better agreement between TRBJ2-7 and the DNA end casts doubt on the J call. CDR1 and CDR2 (germline): KGHSH, LQKENI. This CDR3 has 15 amino acids. The CDR3 DNA sequence: TGTGCCAGCTCACGGGGACAGGGGGTCGTCTACGAGCAGTACTTC. Translation gives CASSRGQGVVYEQYF.

V gene TRBV30 combines with J gene TRBJ1-1; 8 positions agree with TRBD1. V lost 3 bases, J lost 0 bases, and 0 bases stayed unmatched. The CDR3 has 13 amino acids. CDR1 is GTSNPN, CDR2 SVGIG, per germline (reference sequence). CDR3 DNA: TGTGCCTGGAGGGGACAGGTGAACACTGAAGCTTTCTTT. This codes for CAWRGQVNTEAFF.

CDR3 bases: TGTGCCAGCAGCTCAGTCGAGGGGGTTTCCTACGAGCAGTACTTC. Translated: CASSSVEGVSYEQYF. The rearrangement links TRBV28 to TRBJ2-7; D is perhaps TRBD1 (6 bases). V gave up 6 bases and J gave up 1 base, with 16 bases separating them. CDR3 length equals 15 residues. Germline-derived CDR1 and CDR2 are MDHEN and SYDVKM.

The V gene is TRBV18, the J gene TRBJ1-4; 8 nucleotides line up with TRBD1. This CDR3 has 15 residues. The germline CDR1 and CDR2 sequences are KGHSH and LQKENI. Trimming cost V 5 bases and J 4 bases; bases outside gene matches: 6. CDR3 coding DNA: TGTGCCAGCTCATTACAGGGGGAACTTAATGAAAAACTGTTTTTT. Translating it yields CASSLQGELNEKLFF.